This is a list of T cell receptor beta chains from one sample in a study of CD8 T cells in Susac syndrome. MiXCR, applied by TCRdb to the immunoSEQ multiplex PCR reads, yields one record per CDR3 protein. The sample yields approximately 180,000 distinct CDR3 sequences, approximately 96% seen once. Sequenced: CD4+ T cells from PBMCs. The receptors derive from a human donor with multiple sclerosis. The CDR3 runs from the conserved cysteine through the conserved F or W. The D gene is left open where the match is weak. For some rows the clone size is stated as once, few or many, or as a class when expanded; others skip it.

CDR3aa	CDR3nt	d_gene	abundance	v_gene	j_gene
CASSQGVAYGYTF	TGTGCCAGCAGCCAAGGAGTGGCCTATGGCTACACCTTC	.	.	TRBV4-2	TRBJ1-2
CASSDWANYGYTF	TGTGCCAGCAGTGATTGGGCTAACTATGGCTACACCTTC	.	.	TRBV6-6	TRBJ1-2
CASWDGYNEQFF	TGTGCCAGCTGGGACGGCTACAATGAGCAGTTCTTC	.	.	TRBV25-1	TRBJ2-1
CASSARLNYGYTF	TGTGCCAGCAGTGCCCGGTTGAACTATGGCTACACCTTC	.	once	TRBV6-5	TRBJ1-2
CASSDGRGGYEQYF	TGTGCCAGCAGTGATGGCAGGGGAGGGTACGAGCAGTACTTC	.	.	TRBV2	TRBJ2-7
CASRPEGGLYNEQFF	TGTGCCAGCAGGCCGGAGGGGGGCCTTTACAATGAGCAGTTCTTC	.	.	TRBV27	TRBJ2-1
CASSPVGLEYDEQFF	TGTGCCAGCAGCCCCGTGGGGTTGGAATATGATGAGCAGTTCTTC	.	.	TRBV7-3	TRBJ2-1
CASSLELGQPQHF	TGTGCCAGCAGCCTCGAGCTTGGACAGCCCCAGCATTTT	.	.	TRBV6-2/TRBV6-3	TRBJ1-5
CSAGSGGEQFF	TGCAGCGCCGGGTCCGGCGGTGAGCAGTTCTTC	.	.	TRBV29-1	TRBJ2-1
CASGTHPIRICEELFF	TGTGCCAGTGGCACACATCCAATCAGAATTTGTGAAGAACTGTTTTTT	.	.	TRBV21-1	TRBJ1-4
CAWSVLGTANEKLFF	TGTGCCTGGAGTGTACTTGGGACGGCTAATGAAAAACTGTTTTTT	.	.	TRBV30	TRBJ1-4
CAWSVGNTDTQYF	TGTGCCTGGAGTGTAGGCAACACAGATACGCAGTATTTT	.	few	TRBV30	TRBJ2-3
CSAASTWDPYEQYF	TGCAGTGCTGCGTCGACTTGGGATCCCTACGAGCAGTACTTC	.	.	TRBV20-1	TRBJ2-7
CASSPRQERNYGYTF	TGTGCCAGCAGCCCGCGACAGGAACGTAACTATGGCTACACCTTC	.	.	TRBV9	TRBJ1-2
CASSLETSSTDTQYF	TGTGCCAGCAGCTTAGAGACTAGCTCGACAGATACGCAGTATTTT	TRBD2	.	TRBV11-1	TRBJ2-3
CATSDPGGAYNEQFF	TGTGCCACCAGTGACCCCGGGGGGGCCTACAATGAGCAGTTCTTC	TRBD2	.	TRBV24-1	TRBJ2-1
CASSHGQANSPLHF	TGTGCCAGTAGTCATGGCCAGGCTAATTCACCCCTCCACTTT	.	.	TRBV19	TRBJ1-6
CASSLSGTSYTF	TGTGCCAGCAGTTTATCCGGGACAAGCTACACCTTC	.	.	TRBV27	TRBJ1-2
CASSLLRGLGEKLFF	TGTGCCAGCAGCCTTCTCCGGGGGTTAGGTGAAAAACTGTTTTTT	.	.	TRBV14	TRBJ1-4
CSARMGAAYEQYF	TGCAGTGCTAGGATGGGGGCCGCCTACGAGCAGTACTTC	.	.	TRBV20-1	TRBJ2-7
CASSSPSLSYEQYF	TGTGCCAGCAGCTCTCCGAGTCTCTCCTACGAGCAGTACTTC	.	.	TRBV5-4	TRBJ2-7
CASSLKVNTEAFF	TGTGCCAGCAGCTTGAAGGTGAACACTGAAGCTTTCTTT	.	.	TRBV7-2	TRBJ1-1
CASSLYGGEQYF	TGTGCCAGCAGCTTATATGGGGGCGAGCAGTACTTC	.	.	TRBV7-6	TRBJ2-7
CASSLSEGGYTF	TGTGCCAGCAGCCTCTCCGAGGGTGGCTACACCTTC	.	.	TRBV3-1	TRBJ1-2
CASRSGSNEKLFF	TGCGCCAGCAGATCAGGGAGTAACGAAAAACTGTTTTTT	.	.	TRBV4-3	TRBJ1-4
CASSSPSRGAWEQFF	TGTGCCAGCAGTTCCCCCTCTAGGGGGGCATGGGAGCAGTTCTTC	.	.	TRBV27	TRBJ2-1
CSVEGGEETQYF	TGCAGCGTTGAGGGGGGGGAAGAGACCCAGTACTTC	TRBD2	few	TRBV29-1	TRBJ2-5
CASSLQLAEETQYF	TGTGCCAGCAGCCTTCAACTAGCCGAAGAGACCCAGTACTTC	.	.	TRBV7-2	TRBJ2-5
CASSSQGARDEQYF	TGTGCCAGCAGCTCTCAGGGGGCAAGGGACGAGCAGTACTTC	TRBD1	.	TRBV7-9	TRBJ2-7
CAWDSDSPLHF	TGTGCCTGGGACAGTGATTCACCCCTCCACTTT	.	.	TRBV30	TRBJ1-6
CSARGTAYNEQFF	TGCAGTGCTAGGGGGACAGCCTACAATGAGCAGTTCTTC	TRBD1	.	TRBV20-1	TRBJ2-1
CASTMTSGGAEQFF	TGTGCCAGCACCATGACTAGCGGGGGCGCTGAGCAGTTCTTC	TRBD2	.	TRBV28	TRBJ2-1
CASRRILTDTQYF	TGTGCCAGCAGGAGGATACTCACAGATACGCAGTATTTT	.	.	TRBV2	TRBJ2-3
CASSPGGLGGTGPQHF	TGTGCCAGCAGCCCAGGAGGGCTGGGCGGGACGGGGCCCCAGCATTTT	.	.	TRBV3-1	TRBJ1-5
CASSPGLVYEQYF	TGTGCCAGCTCACCCGGCCTCGTATACGAGCAGTACTTC	.	.	TRBV18	TRBJ2-7
CASSSSGGDYEQYF	TGTGCCAGCAGCAGTAGCGGGGGGGACTACGAGCAGTACTTC	TRBD2	few	TRBV9	TRBJ2-7
CASSPRTPTSTDTQYF	TGTGCCAGCTCACCCCGGACTCCAACTAGCACAGATACGCAGTATTTT	.	.	TRBV18	TRBJ2-3
CASSRDSYTEAFF	TGTGCCAGCAGTCGGGACAGCTACACTGAAGCTTTCTTT	TRBD1	.	TRBV2	TRBJ1-1
CSARDQTGQTEAFF	TGCAGTGCTAGAGATCAAACAGGGCAAACTGAAGCTTTCTTT	.	.	TRBV20-1	TRBJ1-1
CASTSLGTNQETQYF	TGTGCCAGCACCTCCCTCGGGACGAACCAAGAGACCCAGTACTTC	.	.	TRBV2	TRBJ2-5
CSARAGQGAGNQPQHF	TGCAGTGCTAGAGCTGGTCAGGGGGCTGGCAATCAGCCCCAGCATTTT	TRBD1	.	TRBV20-1	TRBJ1-5
CASSQDTGGPGGRQPQHF	TGCGCCAGCAGCCAAGATACCGGGGGCCCAGGTGGGCGTCAGCCCCAGCATTTT	.	.	TRBV4-3	TRBJ1-5